The clone carrying this T cell receptor beta chain was counted at least ten times. Antigen: not known. Germline V gene lookup returns CDR1 PRHDT and CDR2 FYEKMQ (reference sequence). The V end was cut by 3 bases, the J end by 5 bases, with 11 bases between. CDR3 length equals 15 residues. This record belongs to a study of Graves' ophthalmopathy and Graves' hyperthyroidism. General observations from the study: From stable hyperthyroidism, ophthalmopathy was separated by a 13-signature model with roughly 89% sensitivity and about 81% specificity.

Stable hyperthyroidism referred to disease that showed no ophthalmopathy within 18 months of follow-up. Hyperthyroidism patients were newly diagnosed, ill under 2 months, and aged 18 to 65 years. Other autoimmune diseases, uncontrolled infections, pregnancy or lactation ruled patients out of participation. The sequenced template was RNA, covering the TCR beta CDR3 region. First-round RT-PCR used HTBI primers; second-round multiplex PCR followed. TCRdb analysed the multiplex PCR reads with MiXCR anew, one entry per CDR3 protein. The profile shows around 400,000 distinct CDR3 sequences, around 20% of them singletons.

The V and J genes are TRBV13 and TRBJ1-6; perhaps TRBD1 as D (6 bases). The clonotype originates from a woman between 18 and 30 years old with stable Graves' hyperthyroidism. The sequenced material came from peripheral blood. CDR3 bases: TGTGCCAGCAGCTTCAGGGGAAGCCATAATTCACCCCTCCACTTT. Its translation: CASSFRGSHNSPLHF.